The clone carrying this T cell receptor beta chain was counted a single time. Antigen specificity is unknown. The donors formed part of the approximately 110-subject validation cohort, distinct from the roughly 700-subject first cohort. This specimen comes from a study of cytomegalovirus exposure and HLA in healthy donors. Sequenced by immunoSEQ multiplex PCR; TCRdb stores in-frame clones only, minus some. The sample lists 100,000 to 150,000 clones; approximately 92% were seen once. Germline values: CDR1 MGHDK, CDR2 SYGVNS. Trimming at V came to 3 bases and at J to 5 bases, leaving 9 bases not matched to a gene. The CDR3 consists of 15 residues. Whole-study results and caveats: Cytomegalovirus status, reportedly, was diagnosed with high specificity and sensitivity by the classifier. The study labeled under 200 TCR beta chains cytomegalovirus-associated. Usually a TCR sequence was rare, but some public TCRs were found in many donors.

This receptor was obtained from a young woman in good health and CMV-seronegative. The chain uses TRBV25-1 and TRBJ2-5, with 7 positions matching TRBD2. Sequenced input: PBMCs. DNA for the CDR3: TGTGCCAGCAGTGAGCCCGGGGGGAGTGGGGAGACCCAGTACTTC. Residues: CASSEPGGSGETQYF.